A selection of T cell receptor beta chains follows, all from one sample in a study of beta chain features in type 1 diabetes. The repertoire was sequenced with immunoSEQ multiplex PCR; TCRdb's copy has only in-frame clones and lacks some. The repertoire has under 200,000 clones, 9% to 12% of them found once; the top ten carry 0.4% to 0.55%. Material: central memory CD4+ T cells from blood. The origin of the receptors is a man aged 30-40 years with type 1 diabetes. CDR3s include the opening cysteine and the closing phenylalanine or tryptophan. The D gene is left open where the match is weak. The size of a clone is reported for some rows only, either as once, few or many, or as a class for expanded clones.

J gene,clone size,CDR3 length,V gene,D gene,CDR3 DNA,CDR3 protein
TRBJ1-2,-,13,TRBV5-4,TRBD1,TGTGCCAGCAGCCTACAGGGGGTTATTGGCTACACCTTC,CASSLQGVIGYTF
TRBJ2-7,-,15,TRBV21-1,-,TGTGCCAGCAGCAAAGACGTGACTCGGTGGTGCGAGCAGTACTTC,CASSKDVTRWCEQYF
TRBJ2-3,-,15,TRBV7-9,TRBD2,TGTGCCAGCAGCCCACGGACTAGCGGACAAGATACGCAGTATTTT,CASSPRTSGQDTQYF
TRBJ2-6,-,14,TRBV6-6,-,TGTGCCAGCAGTTCGGTTTCTGGGGCCAACGTCCTGACTTTC,CASSSVSGANVLTF
TRBJ2-1,-,14,TRBV2,-,TGTGCCACCTCCAATAGCGTTTTTGGGAATGAGCAGTTCTTC,CATSNSVFGNEQFF
TRBJ2-1,few,16,TRBV7-3,TRBD2,TGTGCCAGCAGCTTAAGACTAGCGGAGCCGGGGAATGAGCAGTTCTTC,CASSLRLAEPGNEQFF
TRBJ2-7,-,14,TRBV2,TRBD2,TGTGCCAGCAGTGGGAGGGAGGGCCCCTACGAGCAGTACTTC,CASSGREGPYEQYF
TRBJ1-1,-,14,TRBV19,-,TGTGCCAGTTCGCTCAATCAGGACATCACTGAAGCTTTCTTT,CASSLNQDITEAFF
TRBJ1-2,few,13,TRBV19,-,TGTGCCAGTATCCCAGGTCCAGGATTCGGCTACACCTTC,CASIPGPGFGYTF
TRBJ1-1,-,12,TRBV7-9,-,TGTGCCAGCAGCTTCCGGAACACTGAAGCTTTCTTT,CASSFRNTEAFF
TRBJ2-2,-,17,TRBV7-2,TRBD2,TGTGCCAGCAGTCCGGGACTAGCGGGAGGGAACACCGGGGAGCTGTTTTTT,CASSPGLAGGNTGELFF
TRBJ2-1,few,13,TRBV2,TRBD1,TGTGCCAGCGACCGGGACAGTCGTAATGAGCAGTTCTTC,CASDRDSRNEQFF
TRBJ2-2,-,17,TRBV28,TRBD1,TGTGCCAGCAGTACAGGGGGACAGGGGGTCGGCACCGGGGAGCTGTTTTTT,CASSTGGQGVGTGELFF
TRBJ2-2,-,14,TRBV28,-,TGTGCCAGCCTTACAGGGCAAGGCACCGGGGAGCTGTTTTTT,CASLTGQGTGELFF
TRBJ2-6,-,16,TRBV18,-,TGTGCCAGCTCCCTGGCCCCCAGCTCTGGGGCCAACGTCCTGACTTTC,CASSLAPSSGANVLTF
TRBJ1-5,few,14,TRBV19,TRBD1,TGTGCCAGTAGCCCGGGACAGGTCCCGCAGCCCCAGCATTTT,CASSPGQVPQPQHF
TRBJ2-3,-,13,TRBV28,-,TGTGCCAGCAGTTTAAAGCCCACAGATACGCAGTATTTT,CASSLKPTDTQYF
TRBJ1-1,-,15,TRBV15,-,TGTGCCACCAGCGGACCCCGGGGGGCCGTATCCCAAGCTTTCTTT,CATSGPRGAVSQAFF
TRBJ1-2,few,13,TRBV28,-,TGTGCCAGCAGTTTACCCAGGGGATATGGCTACACCTTC,CASSLPRGYGYTF
TRBJ2-1,-,16,TRBV9,-,TGTGCCAGCAGCCCCGTTGGGACAGCGGGTAACAATGAGCAGTTCTTC,CASSPVGTAGNNEQFF
TRBJ2-3,-,15,TRBV14,-,TGTGCCAGCAGTTCAGAGGGAGTTGGCACAGATACGCAGTATTTT,CASSSEGVGTDTQYF
TRBJ1-3,few,14,TRBV2,-,TGTGCCAGCAGAGCGACAGGCTCTGGAAACACCATATATTTT,CASRATGSGNTIYF
TRBJ2-3,few,17,TRBV18,-,TGTGCCAGCTCACCACCCCGTGCGGGCGGAAGCACAGATACGCAGTATTTT,CASSPPRAGGSTDTQYF
TRBJ2-3,few,14,TRBV11-2,-,TGTGCCAGCAGCTTAGCGACTAGCACAGATACGCAGTATTTT,CASSLATSTDTQYF
TRBJ1-2,few,15,TRBV14,TRBD1,TGTGCCAGCAGCCCAGGGGGGACAGCCAACTATGGCTACACCTTC,CASSPGGTANYGYTF
TRBJ2-7,-,15,TRBV28,-,TGTGCCAGCACCCCTTCGGGGGAAGGCTCCTACGAGCAGTACTTC,CASTPSGEGSYEQYF
TRBJ2-7,few,13,TRBV6-1,-,TGTGCCAGCAACCTCGGACAGTCCGGTGAGCAGTACTTC,CASNLGQSGEQYF
TRBJ2-7,-,14,TRBV2,-,TGTGCCAGCACGGAATACGGGAGTCTGTACGAGCAGTACTTC,CASTEYGSLYEQYF
TRBJ2-3,-,14,TRBV4-2,-,TGTGCCAGCAGCCAGGGACAAGCCGGGAATACGCAGTATTTT,CASSQGQAGNTQYF
TRBJ2-7,few,16,TRBV14,TRBD2,TGTGCCAGCAGCCCTTTAGGGACTAGCGGGAGCTACGAGCAGTACTTC,CASSPLGTSGSYEQYF
TRBJ2-2,few,11,TRBV20-1,-,TGCAGTGGGCTGAACACCGGGGAGCTGTTTTTT,CSGLNTGELFF
TRBJ2-2,few,15,TRBV28,TRBD2,TGTGCCAGCAGTTTAGGCACTAGCGGCACCGGGGAGCTGTTTTTT,CASSLGTSGTGELFF
TRBJ2-2,few,14,TRBV5-1,TRBD1,TGCGCCACCGGGGACAGTTCGAACACCGGGGAGCTGTTTTTT,CATGDSSNTGELFF
TRBJ1-1,few,13,TRBV7-2,-,TGTGCCAGCAGAAGGACTCCGAACACTGAAGCTTTCTTT,CASRRTPNTEAFF
TRBJ2-1,few,18,TRBV7-3,TRBD1,TGTGCCAGCAGCTTAACGGGTCCGGGACAGGGGGTTAGGGGTGAGCAGTTCTTC,CASSLTGPGQGVRGEQFF
TRBJ2-5,few,15,TRBV19,-,TGTGCCAGCACCTCCCGGGCGGGGTACCAAGAGACCCAGTACTTC,CASTSRAGYQETQYF
TRBJ2-1,few,14,TRBV5-6,-,TGTGCCAGCAGCTTGGTCGGACTCAGCAATGAGCAGTTCTTC,CASSLVGLSNEQFF
TRBJ2-5,-,14,TRBV5-6,TRBD2,TGTGCCAGCAGCGGGAGGACTAGCGTGGAGACCCAGTACTTC,CASSGRTSVETQYF
TRBJ2-1,few,13,TRBV7-8,TRBD2,TGTGCCAGCAGACTAGCGGGAGGGAATGAGCAGTTCTTC,CASRLAGGNEQFF
TRBJ1-1,few,15,TRBV27,-,TGTGCCAGCAGTTTTGGAGCACAGGGTTACACTGAAGCTTTCTTT,CASSFGAQGYTEAFF
TRBJ2-6,-,17,TRBV4-2,-,TGTGCCAGCAGCCAAGACTGGGCCAACTCTGGGGCCAACGTCCTGACTTTC,CASSQDWANSGANVLTF
TRBJ1-2,-,14,TRBV7-9,-,TGTGCCAGCAGCTTAGTCGAGGATAGCTATGGCTACACCTTC,CASSLVEDSYGYTF
TRBJ2-7,-,13,TRBV7-2,-,TGTGCCAGCAGCTTCGGTGGACAGATCGAGCAGTACTTC,CASSFGGQIEQYF
TRBJ2-5,-,16,TRBV7-9,TRBD2,TGCGCCAGCAGCCAAGGAAGACTAGCGGCTATGGGGACCCAGTACTTC,CASSQGRLAAMGTQYF
TRBJ2-1,few,15,TRBV4-3,TRBD2,TGCGCCAGCAGCCAAGAGGGGACTAGTATTCATGAGCAGTTCTTC,CASSQEGTSIHEQFF
TRBJ1-4,-,15,TRBV18,TRBD1,TGTGCCAGCTCACTAGAGGACAGGGGAGGAGAAAAACTGTTTTTT,CASSLEDRGGEKLFF
TRBJ2-1,few,15,TRBV7-3,-,TGTGCCAGCAGCTTCGGATCGGGTATGGTCCATGAGCAGTTCTTC,CASSFGSGMVHEQFF
TRBJ1-1,few,14,TRBV5-1,-,TGCGCCAGCAGCTTGGCCGCAGAGAACACTGAAGCTTTCTTT,CASSLAAENTEAFF
TRBJ1-1,few,12,TRBV29-1,TRBD1,TGCAGCGCCGGGACAGTGTACACTGAAGCTTTCTTT,CSAGTVYTEAFF
TRBJ2-1,-,16,TRBV4-1,TRBD2,TGCGCCAGCAGCCAATGGCCTAGCGGCTCCTACAATGAGCAGTTCTTC,CASSQWPSGSYNEQFF
TRBJ1-2,few,14,TRBV9,-,TGTGCCAGCAGCGTAGTGGAGGCCTCCTATGGCTACACCTTC,CASSVVEASYGYTF